A selection of T cell receptor beta chains follows, all from one sample in a study of T cells in Graves' hyperthyroidism and ophthalmopathy. TCRdb reanalysed the multiplex PCR reads using MiXCR and keeps one entry per CDR3 protein. The sample lists about 300,000 distinct CDR3 sequences, around a quarter occurring once. The sample comprised blood. These receptors originate from a man aged 35 to 55 with Graves' hyperthyroidism that later progressed to Graves' ophthalmopathy. CDR3s include the opening cysteine and the closing phenylalanine or tryptophan. A D gene is named only where the DNA matches it firmly. Expanded clones get a size class; other rows say once, few or many, or leave the size out.

v_gene	d_gene	abundance	j_gene	CDR3aa	CDR3nt
TRBV5-1	TRBD2	many	TRBJ2-7	CASSPRPSGRADYYEQYF	TGCGCCAGCAGCCCCCGGCCTAGCGGGAGGGCCGACTACTACGAGCAGTACTTC
TRBV4-1	TRBD1	many	TRBJ2-5	CASSPAWTGWGETQYF	TGCGCCAGCAGCCCAGCCTGGACAGGCTGGGGCGAGACCCAGTACTTC
TRBV6-5	-	many	TRBJ1-2	CASTGFRSYGYTF	TGTGCCAGCACCGGTTTTCGTAGCTATGGCTACACCTTC
TRBV6-5	-	-	TRBJ1-2	CASSYLGGLGYTF	TGTGCCAGCAGTTACTTGGGGGGTCTGGGCTACACCTTC
TRBV10-3	-	many	TRBJ2-5	CAISGIGTPQETQYF	TGTGCCATCAGTGGGATCGGGACACCACAAGAGACCCAGTACTTC
TRBV6-1	-	many	TRBJ2-7	CASSPNRAGGSYEQYF	TGTGCCAGCAGTCCGAACAGGGCTGGGGGGTCCTACGAGCAGTACTTC
TRBV15	TRBD1	many	TRBJ1-5	CATSRDRDRARPQHF	TGTGCCACCAGCAGAGACCGGGACAGGGCGCGACCCCAGCATTTT
TRBV6-5	TRBD1	-	TRBJ1-1	CASSYPGQLEAFF	TGTGCCAGCAGTTACCCGGGACAGCTTGAAGCTTTCTTT
TRBV30	-	many	TRBJ1-2	CAWRGMTRAHGYTF	TGTGCCTGGAGAGGTATGACCCGGGCGCATGGCTACACCTTC
TRBV30	-	many	TRBJ2-7	CAWSPGGPYEQYF	TGTGCCTGGAGCCCAGGGGGGCCCTACGAGCAGTACTTC
TRBV10-2	-	many	TRBJ2-7	CASSAGSPLYEQYF	TGCGCCAGCAGTGCCGGGTCACCCCTCTACGAGCAGTACTTC
TRBV6-1	-	many	TRBJ1-3	CASSEVQAADTIYF	TGTGCCAGCAGTGAAGTCCAGGCGGCGGACACCATATATTTT
TRBV7-8	-	many	TRBJ1-5	CASSPSSHSNQPQHF	TGTGCCAGCAGCCCAAGCAGCCATAGCAATCAGCCCCAGCATTTT
TRBV27	TRBD1	many	TRBJ1-1	CASSSNRGEDTEAFF	TGTGCCAGCAGTTCCAACAGGGGGGAGGACACTGAAGCTTTCTTT
TRBV28	-	few	TRBJ2-7	CASSSLEPYEQYF	TGTGCCAGCAGTTCCCTGGAACCGTACGAGCAGTACTTC
TRBV6-1	-	-	TRBJ1-1	CASTPTGSNTEAFF	TGTGCCAGCACCCCGACCGGATCGAACACTGAAGCTTTCTTT
TRBV6-1	-	-	TRBJ2-7	CASSTLTAISYEQYF	TGTGCCAGCAGTACCCTGACTGCCATCTCCTACGAGCAGTACTTC